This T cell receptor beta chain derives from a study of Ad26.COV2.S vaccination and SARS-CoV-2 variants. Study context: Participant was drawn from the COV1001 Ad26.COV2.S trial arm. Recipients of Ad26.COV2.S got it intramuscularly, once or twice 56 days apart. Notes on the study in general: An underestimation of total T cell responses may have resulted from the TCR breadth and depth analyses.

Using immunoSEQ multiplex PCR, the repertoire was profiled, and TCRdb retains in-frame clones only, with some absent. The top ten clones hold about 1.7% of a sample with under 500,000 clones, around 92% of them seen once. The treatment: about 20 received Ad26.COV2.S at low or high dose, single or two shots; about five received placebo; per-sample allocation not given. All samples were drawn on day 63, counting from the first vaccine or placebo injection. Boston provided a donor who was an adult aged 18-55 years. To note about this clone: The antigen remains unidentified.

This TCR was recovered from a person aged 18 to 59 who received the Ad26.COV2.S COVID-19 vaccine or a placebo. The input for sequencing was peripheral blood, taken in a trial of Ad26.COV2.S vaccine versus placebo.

The CDR3 DNA is TGCAGCGTTGAAGATCGTAGCACAGATACGCAGTATTTT. This encodes CSVEDRSTDTQYF. The genes are TRBV29-1 and TRBJ2-3; D gene ambiguous. Germline V gives CDR1 SQVTM, CDR2 ANQGSEA. With 0 bases removed from V and 0 bases from J, the gap between germline ends came to 4 bases. The CDR3 runs to 13 residues.